This T cell receptor (beta chain) is drawn from a study of T cell repertoires in cytomegalovirus infection. Study-level information: HLA-C-restricted CMV epitopes, recently identified, and well-studied HLA-B-restricted ones were used by the study. Study-level findings and limits: Identification of carriers of CMV plus the relevant HLA was achieved through cumulative public TCR beta family frequency. In two of eight donors, the top clonotype was HLA-C-restricted CMV-specific.

This clonotype was seen more than once but under ten times. As yet, its antigen is unknown. TCRdb reprocessed the reads with MiXCR, giving one entry per CDR3 protein. The sample has about 890,000 distinct CDR3 sequences; under 40% are singletons. This CDR3 is built from 17 residues. Germline assignment: CDR1 SGHVS and CDR2 FNYEAQ. Trimming cost V 3 bases and J 1 base; bases outside gene matches: 5. J is TRBJ2-2 and V is TRBV7-6, with 10 bases that match TRBD2. The TCR was taken from a human donor in good health (CMV status not recorded). Some clones in this sample may be carry-over from other donors' samples. This specimen was cultured CD8+ T cells from PBMCs, taken from culture after CMV antigen stimulation. For the CDR3, the DNA is TGTGCCAGCAGCTTTCTAGCGGGGGCCCAGAACACCGGGGAGCTGTTTTTT. Its protein is CASSFLAGAQNTGELFF.